By share, the clone carrying this T cell receptor beta chain ranks as large (0.1 to 1%). The data derive from a study of tumor-infiltrating lymphocytes in oesophageal squamous cell carcinoma. TCRdb ran MiXCR on the PCR reads and lists one entry per CDR3 protein. The sample lists 3,500 or so distinct CDR3 sequences; about a sixth were seen once. CDR1 SGHVS and CDR2 FQNEAQ come from the germline V gene. The CDR3 length is 13 residues. With 2 bases removed from V and 6 bases from J, the gap between germline ends came to 8 bases. The TCR was taken from a male donor with esophageal squamous cell carcinoma. The specimen sequenced was esophageal tumor tissue. This chain joins TRBV7-8 and TRBJ2-1; no reliable D call. This CDR3 reads CASSLQWGNEQFF. The CDR3 DNA is TGTGCCAGCAGCTTACAGTGGGGCAATGAGCAGTTCTTC.